This TCR beta chain was obtained from a study of T cells in Graves' hyperthyroidism and ophthalmopathy. Regarding the study as a whole: A 13 V-J signature model discriminated ophthalmopathy versus stable hyperthyroidism.

Orbital computed tomography, thyroid ultrasound, serum thyroxine and TRAb, and clinical symptoms together informed the diagnoses. This clonotype was detected ten times or more. Its target is not known. From RNA transcripts, TCR beta CDR3 regions were amplified. The TCR CDR3 first-round RT-PCR relied on the HTBI primer set. TCRdb recomputed calls from the multiplex PCR reads with MiXCR, one row per CDR3 protein. Of about 400,000 distinct CDR3 sequences listed, more than 13% were seen once; the top ten hold 25% to 30%. Sequencing input: blood. The clonotype comes from a man aged 50-60 years with Graves' ophthalmopathy.

The CDR3 coding sequence is TGCAGCGTTGACCGACAGGGGTTATACAATGAGCAGTTCTTC. It is translated as CSVDRQGLYNEQFF. The V call is TRBV29-1, the J call TRBJ2-1; TRBD1 aligns across 8 bases. Germline lookup yields CDR1 SQVTM and CDR2 ANQGSEA. Trimming took 3 bases from V and 4 from J; bases not matched to a gene: 5. The length of the CDR3 is 14 residues.